This T cell receptor (beta chain) appears in the sequencing data of a study of Graves' ophthalmopathy and Graves' hyperthyroidism. Transcripts of RNA were the source for amplifying TCR beta CDR3 regions. Amplification began with first-round RT-PCR using HTBI primers, then second-round multiplex PCR was performed. MiXCR was run by TCRdb on the multiplex PCR reads, yielding one entry per CDR3 protein. The sample yields 660,000 or so distinct CDR3 sequences, about 38% seen once. Other autoimmune diseases, uncontrolled infections, pregnancy and lactation each led to patient exclusion. The sample consisted of peripheral blood. This receptor was identified in an adult man with Graves' ophthalmopathy.

In DNA, the CDR3 is TGTGCCAGCAGCGTAGAACAGGGATGGAGAAATACGCAGTATTTT. This codes for CASSVEQGWRNTQYF. V is TRBV25-1 and J is TRBJ2-3, with a weak D call TRBD1 (6 bases). From germline, CDR1 is MGHDK and CDR2 SYGVNS. CDR3 length: 15 amino acids. V shed 6 bases and J shed 7 bases, with 20 bases lying between them.